The clone carrying this TCR beta chain was observed a few times. Germline assignment: CDR1 SGHDT and CDR2 YYEEEE. The CDR3 spans 14 residues. Trimming removed 8 bases at V and 1 base at J, with 16 bases between. Multiplex touch-down PCR with TRB-A/B primers amplified rearranged V-D-J TRB sequences. TCRdb re-analysed the multiplex PCR reads in MiXCR, keeping a single row per CDR3 protein. The sample yields about 4,900 distinct CDR3 sequences, around 42% seen once. The data were obtained in a study of T cell repertoires in aging, cancer and after chemotherapy. Study context: Repeat sampling of healthy donors over several months to years showed clear clonal overlap.

Peripheral blood genomic DNA, not sorted cells or RNA, was the template. The TCR originated in a human donor in good health. Material: blood. The chain recombines TRBV5-6 with TRBJ2-7; TRBD2 is a possible D gene (6 bases). This chain's CDR3 is CASQRGSASYEQYF. Written as DNA, the CDR3 is TGTGCCAGTCAACGGGGGTCGGCTTCCTACGAGCAGTACTTC.